Presented here are 30 T cell receptor beta chains from one specimen sequenced in a study of patients and donors after allogeneic stem cell transplantation. Via MiXCR, TCRdb re-called the RT-PCR reads, giving one row per CDR3 protein. Among around 160,000 distinct CDR3 sequences, 30% were seen once, and the ten largest hold 3.2%. The sequenced sample was blood, either unsorted or a sorted T cell fraction (not recorded which). The receptors were sampled from a human donor who was either an allogeneic HSCT recipient or a stem cell or donor lymphocyte infusion donor (not recorded which). It is not recorded whose cells these are; they may come from a transplant donor.

This clonotype turned up a few times. This sequence joins TRBV7-2 and TRBJ1-1, with unresolved D. CDR1 is SGHTA and CDR2 is FQGNSA in the germline V gene. V was trimmed by 5 bases and J by 4 bases, leaving 14 bases between them. CDR3 length: 14 residues. The CDR3 protein is CASSRREAGTEAFF. The CDR3 DNA is TGTGCCAGCAGCCGAAGGGAGGCGGGCACTGAAGCTTTCTTT. Full variable domain (outside the CDR3, taken from reference TRBV7-2 and TRBJ1-1): GAGVSQSPSNKVTEKGKDVELRCDPISGHTALYWYRQSLGQGLEFLIYFQGNSAPDKSGLPSDRFSAERTGGSVSTLTIQRTQQEDSAVYLCASSRREAGTEAFFGQGTRLTVV.

This clonotype was seen more than once but under ten times. The genes are TRBV20-1 and TRBJ1-2, with a tentative D call TRBD1 (5 bases). Looked up from germline, CDR1 is DFQATT and CDR2 is SNEGSKA (reference sequence). CDR3 length: 13 amino acids. The V and J ends lost 6 bases and 2 bases respectively, with 13 bases between them. Here the CDR3 reads CSALGTVNYGYTF. In DNA, the CDR3 is TGCAGTGCCCTCGGGACGGTGAACTATGGCTACACCTTC.

The chain is built from TRBV11-3 and TRBJ2-7; 8 bases fit TRBD1. Germline values: CDR1 SGHNT, CDR2 YENEEA. CDR3 length: 15 residues. V lost 2 bases, J lost 3 bases, and 6 bases stayed unmatched. The CDR3 spells CASSLQGTGFYEQYF. The DNA for the CDR3 is TGTGCCAGCAGCTTACAGGGGACAGGCTTCTACGAGCAGTACTTC.

The gene calls are TRBV7-2 and TRBJ2-1; 9 bases match TRBD2. This CDR3 is built from 13 residues. The J segment lost 6 bases and the V segment lost 6 bases, leaving 3 bases of the junction unmatched. Germline V CDR1 and CDR2: SGHTA, FQGNSA. Here the CDR3 reads CASRSSGGNEQFF. CDR3 DNA: TGTGCCAGCAGGAGTAGCGGGGGCAATGAGCAGTTCTTC. The full variable domain, its missing parts supplied by reference TRBV7-2 and TRBJ2-1, is GAGVSQSPSNKVTEKGKDVELRCDPISGHTALYWYRQSLGQGLEFLIYFQGNSAPDKSGLPSDRFSAERTGGSVSTLTIQRTQQEDSAVYLCASRSSGGNEQFFGPGTRLTVL.

This clonotype was detected only a few times. This chain uses TRBV18 with TRBJ2-7; 8 positions match TRBD1. The trim removed 1 base at V and 4 bases at J, leaving 6 bases unmatched. Germline V gene data show CDR1 as KGHSH and CDR2 as LQKENI. The CDR3 has 15 residues. CDR3 sequence: CASSPRQGMRYEQYF. As DNA, the CDR3 is TGTGCCAGCTCACCACGACAGGGGATGCGGTACGAGCAGTACTTC.

The chain recombines TRBV7-2 with TRBJ2-2; 14 bases map to TRBD2. Germline CDR1 and CDR2: SGHTA and FQGNSA. With 6 bases clipped from V and 8 bases from J, the junction kept 8 bases outside the gene matches. This CDR3 has 16 amino acids. CDR3 sequence (DNA): TGTGCCAGCAGGGGTGCGGGACTAGCGGGAGTTGGGGAGCTGTTTTTT. Its protein product is CASRGAGLAGVGELFF.

The chain links TRBV18 to TRBJ1-4; a weak D match, TRBD1 (6 bases). In germline, CDR1 is KGHSH, CDR2 LQKENI. V shed 0 bases and J shed 0 bases, with 11 bases lying between them. This CDR3 has 17 residues. The CDR3 DNA reads as TGTGCCAGCTCACCACCGGACAGACCCACAACTAATGAAAAACTGTTTTTT. It codes for CASSPPDRPTTNEKLFF.

The chain couples TRBV5-8 to TRBJ1-1; D possibly corresponds to TRBD1 (5 bases). With 2 bases removed from V and 3 bases from J, the gap between germline ends came to 11 bases. Germline loops: CDR1 SGHTS, CDR2 YDEGEE. The CDR3 runs 14 residues. The CDR3 nucleotides are TGTGCCAGCAGCTTTCAGGGTCCCGACACTGAAGCTTTCTTT. Translated: CASSFQGPDTEAFF.

This clonotype appeared many times. CDR3 loop: CASSLQDNSPLHF. Here the CDR3 DNA reads TGCGCCAGCAGCCTCCAGGATAATTCACCCCTCCACTTT. The chain recombines TRBV5-1 with TRBJ1-6; the D is unclear. Germline V gene data show CDR1 as SGHRS and CDR2 as YFSETQ. Deletions cut 4 bases from V and 5 bases from J, with 7 bases between. This CDR3 has 13 residues.

This clonotype was found a few times. The rearrangement joins TRBV29-1 to TRBJ2-1; D not resolved. CDR1 and CDR2 (germline): SQVTM, ANQGSEA. Trimming left V 1 base short and J 0 bases short, with 7 bases between. CDR3 length: 14 residues. The CDR3 bases are TGCAGCGTTGAAGGGACGAGCTCCTACAATGAGCAGTTCTTC. Protein: CSVEGTSSYNEQFF.

The chain uses TRBV10-3 and TRBJ2-3; no definite D call. Germline V gives CDR1 ENHRY, CDR2 SYGVKD. With 7 bases removed from V and 5 bases from J, the gap between germline ends came to 7 bases. The CDR3 sequence is 11 residues long. CDR3: CAITARDTQYF. In nucleotides, the CDR3 is TGTGCCATCACGGCTAGAGATACGCAGTATTTT.

This clonotype was found a few times. The rearrangement uses TRBV4-1 and TRBJ2-1; D call uncertain. The V end was cut by 0 bases, the J end by 4 bases, with 7 bases between. CDR1 MGHRA and CDR2 YSYEKL come from the germline V gene. The CDR3 totals 14 residues. In nucleotides, the CDR3 is TGCGCCAGCAGCCAAGATAGGCAGTACAATGAGCAGTTCTTC. As protein: CASSQDRQYNEQFF.

This clonotype occurred a few times. V and J are TRBV6-5 and TRBJ1-1; unclear D gene. CDR1 is MNHEY, CDR2 SVGAGI, per germline. V was cut by 0 bases and J by 9 bases, with 23 bases left in between. This CDR3 contains 17 residues. As DNA, the CDR3 is TGTGCCAGCAGTTACTCTAGCCCTGAAGGAAGTGCTGGGAAAGCTTTCTTT. Its translation is CASSYSSPEGSAGKAFF.

The CDR3 loop reads CASSVRTGNGYTF. In nucleotides, the CDR3 is TGCGCCAGCAGCGTACGGACAGGCAATGGCTACACCTTC. This chain uses TRBV4-1 with TRBJ1-2; TRBD1 matches at 7 bases. Germline trimming cut 5 bases from V and 6 bases from J; bases unmatched to any gene: 6. The CDR3 length is 13 residues. Germline lookup yields CDR1 MGHRA and CDR2 YSYEKL.

This clonotype was picked up a small number of times. The chain combines TRBV11-2 with TRBJ1-1; TRBD1 might be the D (6 bases). Trimming stripped 5 bases from V and 7 bases from J, with 11 bases between. Germline CDR1 reads SGHAT; CDR2 reads FQNNGV. CDR3 size: 12 residues. CDR3 DNA sequence: TGTGCCAGCAGCGTCAGGGGCAGTGAAGCTTTCTTT. It specifies CASSVRGSEAFF.

V is TRBV15 and J is TRBJ2-7, with D unresolved. CDR3 length equals 13 residues. In germline, CDR1 is LNHNV, CDR2 YYDKDF (reference sequence). With 0 bases removed from V and 3 bases from J, the gap between germline ends came to 6 bases. CDR3 region: CATSRDLSYEQYF. CDR3 DNA: TGTGCCACCAGCAGAGATTTGAGCTACGAGCAGTACTTC. Using reference TRBV15 and TRBJ2-7 for the parts outside the CDR3, the full variable domain is DAMVIQNPRYQVTQFGKPVTLSCSQTLNHNVMYWYQQKSSQAPKLLFHYYDKDFNNEADTPDNFQSRRPNTSFCFLDIRSPGLGDTAMYLCATSRDLSYEQYFGPGTRLTVT.

This rearrangement joins TRBV12-3 or TRBV12-4 to TRBJ1-2; 7 bases match TRBD1. The CDR3 has 16 amino acids. With 3 bases clipped from V and 8 bases from J, the junction kept 15 bases outside the gene matches. This CDR3 is CASSLPLQTGEGGYTF. The DNA of the CDR3 is TGTGCCAGCAGTTTGCCTCTCCAAACAGGGGAGGGAGGCTACACCTTC.

V and J are TRBV20-1 and TRBJ2-3, with no clear D. This CDR3 is built from 14 residues. Germline V lookup: CDR1 DFQATT, CDR2 SNEGSKA (reference sequence). V was clipped by 6 bases and J by 5 bases, with 18 bases between them. The CDR3 spells CSATLVEEGDTQYF. The CDR3 nucleotides are TGCAGTGCAACTTTGGTCGAAGAAGGAGATACGCAGTATTTT.

The chain joins TRBV29-1 to TRBJ1-1; tentatively, D is TRBD1 (6 bases). The V and J ends lost 7 bases and 4 bases respectively, with 13 bases between them. There are 12 residues in the CDR3. Germline assignment: CDR1 SQVTM and CDR2 ANQGSEA. CDR3 in DNA: TGCAGCGGCCACAGGGCGGGCACTGAAGCTTTCTTT. Translating it yields CSGHRAGTEAFF.

The rearrangement uses TRBV27 and TRBJ2-1; no definite D call. Germline loops: CDR1 MNHEY, CDR2 SMNVEV (reference sequence). This CDR3 region has 12 residues. Trimming shortened V by 2 bases and J by 13 bases, and 12 bases separated the two germline ends. The CDR3 DNA is TGTGCCAGCAGTTTAGGTCAGGCTAAACAGTTCTTC. It translates to CASSLGQAKQFF.

The chain couples TRBV5-5 to TRBJ1-2, with a tentative D call TRBD1 (6 bases). Per germline, CDR1 SGHKS and CDR2 YYEKEE (reference sequence). The germline V and J ends were trimmed by 0 bases and 0 bases, with 9 bases remaining between them. The CDR3 covers 15 residues. The CDR3 DNA reads TGTGCCAGCAGCTTGGGGACAGCAGCTAACTATGGCTACACCTTC. Translation: CASSLGTAANYGYTF.

This clonotype was counted a few times. This chain joins TRBV29-1 and TRBJ2-7; 11 nucleotides line up with TRBD1. The J segment lost 0 bases and the V segment lost 4 bases, leaving 8 bases of the junction unmatched. Per germline, CDR1 SQVTM and CDR2 ANQGSEA. The CDR3 loop spans 16 amino acids. CDR3 sequence (DNA): TGCAGCGTTGGGACAGGGGGCCCCGTATTCTCCTACGAGCAGTACTTC. It encodes CSVGTGGPVFSYEQYF.

The genes are TRBV6-6 and TRBJ2-5; perhaps TRBD2 as D (5 bases). Trimming removed 0 bases from V and 2 bases from J, with 10 bases in between. There are 15 residues in the CDR3. Germline CDR1 is MNHNY and CDR2 is SVGAGI (reference sequence). CDR3 sequence (DNA): TGTGCCAGCAGTTACTCGAGGCAGCGGCAAGAGACCCAGTACTTC. Protein product: CASSYSRQRQETQYF.

This clonotype was recorded many times. The CDR3 protein is CASSRTGNTEAFF. The CDR3 DNA follows: TGTGCCAGCAGCAGGACAGGGAACACTGAAGCTTTCTTT. The V and J genes are TRBV9 and TRBJ1-1, with TRBD1 matching over 7 bases. J gave up 1 base and V 4 bases, and 1 base lay outside the gene matches. The CDR3 extends over 13 amino acids. The V gene's germline CDR1 is SGDLS and CDR2 YYNGEE.

This clonotype showed up just a few times. The genes are TRBV24-1 and TRBJ2-7, with D perhaps matching TRBD1 (5 bases). Germline V gives CDR1 KGHDR, CDR2 SFDVKD. The V end lost 10 bases, the J end lost 0 bases, and 15 bases lay between the germline ends. This CDR3 has 14 amino acids. The CDR3 sequence: CATSPDSSSYEQYF. DNA for the CDR3: TGTGCCACGTCCCCCGACAGCAGCTCCTACGAGCAGTACTTC.

This clonotype was recorded a few times. The rearrangement joins TRBV25-1 to TRBJ1-1; no clear D gene. V lost 3 bases and J lost 2, with 7 bases in between. Looked up from germline, CDR1 is MGHDK and CDR2 is SYGVNS. The CDR3 is 13 residues long. The DNA for the CDR3 is TGTGCCAGCAGTGACAGGTTAAACACTGAAGCTTTCTTT. This translates into CASSDRLNTEAFF.

The chain joins TRBV9 to TRBJ2-1, with 8 positions matching TRBD2. J lost 4 bases, V lost 3 bases, and 6 bases had no gene match. The germline gives CDR1 SGDLS, CDR2 YYNGEE. The CDR3 has 15 residues. CDR3: CASSGVAGPYNEQFF. Here the CDR3 DNA reads TGTGCCAGCAGCGGCGTAGCGGGACCGTACAATGAGCAGTTCTTC.

For this clonotype: One end of the junction varies from germline; a read error may be responsible. This chain joins TRBV7-7 and TRBJ2-1; D is possibly TRBD2 (5 bases). CDR1 and CDR2 from the germline V gene are SSHAT and FNYEAQ (reference sequence). The CDR3 loop spans 16 amino acids. CDR3 bases: TGTGCTAGCAGCTTAGCGATAGCGCCGTCCTACAATGAGCAGTTCTTC. Protein product: CASSLAIAPSYNEQFF.

This chain joins TRBV12-3 or TRBV12-4 and TRBJ1-5; 9 positions agree with TRBD1. With V trimmed by 6 bases and J by 7 bases, 4 bases remained unmatched. CDR3 size: 13 residues. CDR3 sequence reads: CASRATGGQPQHF. In nucleotides, the CDR3 is TGTGCCAGCAGGGCGACAGGGGGACAGCCCCAGCATTTT.

CDR3 sequence reads: CSARGYYHYEQYF. CDR3 bases: TGCAGTGCTAGGGGGTACTACCACTACGAGCAGTACTTC. The rearrangement joins TRBV20-1 to TRBJ2-7; no definite D call. Looked up from germline, CDR1 is DFQATT and CDR2 is SNEGSKA (reference sequence). The length of the CDR3 is 13 residues. V was pared by 3 bases and J by 3 bases, with 12 bases between.